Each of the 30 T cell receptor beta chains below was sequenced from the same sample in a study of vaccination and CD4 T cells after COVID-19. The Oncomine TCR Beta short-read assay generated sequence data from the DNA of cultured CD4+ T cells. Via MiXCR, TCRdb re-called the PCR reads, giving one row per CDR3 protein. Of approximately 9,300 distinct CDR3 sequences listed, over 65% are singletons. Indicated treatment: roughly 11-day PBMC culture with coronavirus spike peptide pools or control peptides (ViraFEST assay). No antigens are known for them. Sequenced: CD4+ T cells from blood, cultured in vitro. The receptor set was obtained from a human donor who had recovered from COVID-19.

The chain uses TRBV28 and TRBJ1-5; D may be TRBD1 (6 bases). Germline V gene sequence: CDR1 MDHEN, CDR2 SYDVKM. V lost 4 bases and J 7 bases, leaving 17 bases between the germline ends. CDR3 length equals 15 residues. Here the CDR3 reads CASSSPGGAWQPQHF. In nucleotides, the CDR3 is TGTGCCAGCAGTTCCCCGGGGGGGGCTTGGCAGCCCCAGCATTTT.

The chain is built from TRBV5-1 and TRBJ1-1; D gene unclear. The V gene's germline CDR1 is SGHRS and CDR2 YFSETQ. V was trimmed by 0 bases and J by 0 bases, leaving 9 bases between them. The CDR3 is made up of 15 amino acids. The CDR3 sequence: CASSLEADMNTEAFF. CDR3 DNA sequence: TGCGCCAGCAGCTTGGAGGCAGATATGAACACTGAAGCTTTCTTT.

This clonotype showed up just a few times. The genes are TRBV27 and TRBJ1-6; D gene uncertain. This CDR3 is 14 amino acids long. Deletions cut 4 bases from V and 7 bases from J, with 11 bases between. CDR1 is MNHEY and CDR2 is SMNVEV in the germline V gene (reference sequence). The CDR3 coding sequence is TGTGCCAGCAGTTCCCGACGGAAGAATTCACCCCTCCACTTT. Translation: CASSSRRKNSPLHF.

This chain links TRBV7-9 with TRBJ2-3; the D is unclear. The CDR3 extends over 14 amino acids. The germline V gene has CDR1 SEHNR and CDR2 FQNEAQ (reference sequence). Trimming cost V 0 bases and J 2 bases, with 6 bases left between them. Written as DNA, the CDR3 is TGTGCCAGCAGCTTAGCGGGGTCCACAGATACGCAGTATTTT. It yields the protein CASSLAGSTDTQYF. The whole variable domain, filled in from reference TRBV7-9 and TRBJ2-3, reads DTGVSQNPRHKITKRGQNVTFRCDPISEHNRLYWYRQTLGQGPEFLTYFQNEAQLEKSRLLSDRFSAERPKGSFSTLEIQRTEQGDSAMYLCASSLAGSTDTQYFGPGTRLTVL.

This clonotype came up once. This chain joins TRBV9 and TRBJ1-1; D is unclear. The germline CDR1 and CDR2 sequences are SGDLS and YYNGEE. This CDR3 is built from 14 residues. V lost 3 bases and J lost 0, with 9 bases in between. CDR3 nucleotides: TGTGCCAGCAGCGAGAACGTTATGAACACTGAAGCTTTCTTT. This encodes CASSENVMNTEAFF.

Here the CDR3 reads CASRLGGAKGAGELFF. For the CDR3, the DNA is TGTGCCAGCAGACTTGGCGGGGCCAAGGGGGCCGGGGAGCTGTTTTTT. The chain employs TRBV7-3 and TRBJ2-2, with D perhaps matching TRBD1 or TRBD2 (6 bases each). The V end was cut by 6 bases, the J end by 6 bases, with 20 bases between. Germline loops: CDR1 SGHTA, CDR2 FQGTGA. The CDR3 is made up of 16 amino acids.

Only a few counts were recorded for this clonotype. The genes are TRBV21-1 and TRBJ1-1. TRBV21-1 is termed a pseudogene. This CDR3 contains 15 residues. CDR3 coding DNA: TGTGCCAGCAGCACCCAAACGAGACTGAACACTGAAGCTTTCTTT. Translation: CASSTQTRLNTEAFF.

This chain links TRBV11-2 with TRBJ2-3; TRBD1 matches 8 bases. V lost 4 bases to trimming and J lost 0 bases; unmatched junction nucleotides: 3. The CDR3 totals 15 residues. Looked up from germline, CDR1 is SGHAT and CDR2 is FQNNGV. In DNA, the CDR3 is TGTGCCAGCAGCTACAGGGGGTTTAGCACAGATACGCAGTATTTT. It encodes CASSYRGFSTDTQYF. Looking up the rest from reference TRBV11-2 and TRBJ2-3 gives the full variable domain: EAGVAQSPRYKIIEKRQSVAFWCNPISGHATLYWYQQILGQGPKLLIQFQNNGVVDDSQLPKDRFSAERLKGVDSTLKIQPAKLEDSAVYLCASSYRGFSTDTQYFGPGTRLTVL.

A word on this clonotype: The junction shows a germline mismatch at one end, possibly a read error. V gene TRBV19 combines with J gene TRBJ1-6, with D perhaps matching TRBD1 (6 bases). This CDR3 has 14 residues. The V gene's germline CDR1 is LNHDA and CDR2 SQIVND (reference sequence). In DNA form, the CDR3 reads TGTGCCAGTAGTAACGGGGGGCTCAATTCACCCCCCCACTTT. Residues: CASSNGGLNSPPHF.

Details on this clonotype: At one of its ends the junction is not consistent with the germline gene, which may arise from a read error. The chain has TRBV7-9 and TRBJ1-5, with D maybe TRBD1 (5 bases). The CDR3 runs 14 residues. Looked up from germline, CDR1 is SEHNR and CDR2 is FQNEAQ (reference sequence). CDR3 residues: CASSRDSPNQPQHF. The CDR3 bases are TGCGCCAGCAGCCGTGACAGCCCCAATCAGCCCCAGCATTTT.

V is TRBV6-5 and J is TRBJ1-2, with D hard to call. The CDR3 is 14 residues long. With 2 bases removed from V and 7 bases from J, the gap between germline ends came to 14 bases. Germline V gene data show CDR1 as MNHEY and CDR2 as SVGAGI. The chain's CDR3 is CASSYRWPIAGYTF. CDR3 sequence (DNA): TGTGCCAGCAGTTACCGTTGGCCGATAGCTGGCTACACCTTC.

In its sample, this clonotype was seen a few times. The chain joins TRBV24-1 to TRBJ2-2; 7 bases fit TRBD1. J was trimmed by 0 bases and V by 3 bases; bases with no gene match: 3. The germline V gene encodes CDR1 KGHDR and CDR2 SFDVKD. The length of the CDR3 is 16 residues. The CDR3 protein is CATSDRDRANTGELFF. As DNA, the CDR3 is TGTGCCACCAGTGATCGTGACAGGGCGAACACCGGGGAGCTGTTTTTT.

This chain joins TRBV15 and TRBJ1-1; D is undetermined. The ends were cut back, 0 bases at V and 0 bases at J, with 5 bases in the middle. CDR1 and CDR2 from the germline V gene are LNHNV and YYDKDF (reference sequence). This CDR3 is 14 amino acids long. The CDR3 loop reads CATSRDWMNTEAFF. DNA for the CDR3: TGTGCCACCAGCAGAGATTGGATGAACACTGAAGCTTTCTTT.

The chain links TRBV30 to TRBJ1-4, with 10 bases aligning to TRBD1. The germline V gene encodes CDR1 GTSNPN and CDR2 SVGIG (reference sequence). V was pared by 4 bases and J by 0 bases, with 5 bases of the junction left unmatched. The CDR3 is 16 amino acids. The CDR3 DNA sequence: TGTGCCTGGAACCGGGACAGGGGTTCAACTAATGAAAAACTGTTTTTT. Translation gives CAWNRDRGSTNEKLFF. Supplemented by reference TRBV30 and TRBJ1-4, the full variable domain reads SQTIHQWPATLVQPVGSPLSLECTVEGTSNPNLYWYRQAAGRGLQLLFYSVGIGQISSEVPQNLSASRPQDRQFILSSKKLLLSDSGFYLCAWNRDRGSTNEKLFFGSGTQLSVL.

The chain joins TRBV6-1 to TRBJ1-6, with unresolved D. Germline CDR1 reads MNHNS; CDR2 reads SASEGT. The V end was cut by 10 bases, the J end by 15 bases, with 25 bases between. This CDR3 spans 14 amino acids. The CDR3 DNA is TGTGCCATCTCTAGAAAAGAAGATTTGGGTTTCCTCCACTTT. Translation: CAISRKEDLGFLHF.

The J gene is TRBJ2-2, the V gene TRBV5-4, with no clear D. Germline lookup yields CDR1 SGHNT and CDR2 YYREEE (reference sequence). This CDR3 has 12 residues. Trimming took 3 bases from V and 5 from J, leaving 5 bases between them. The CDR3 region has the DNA TGTGCCAGCAGCTCCCGGACCGGGGAGCTGTTTTTT. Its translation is CASSSRTGELFF.

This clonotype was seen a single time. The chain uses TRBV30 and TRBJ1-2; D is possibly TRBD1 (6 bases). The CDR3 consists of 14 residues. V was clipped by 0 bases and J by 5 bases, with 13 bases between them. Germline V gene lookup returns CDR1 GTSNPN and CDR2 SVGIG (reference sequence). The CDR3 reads CAWSVPRGPYGYTF. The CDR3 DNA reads TGTGCCTGGAGTGTACCCAGGGGACCGTATGGCTACACCTTC.

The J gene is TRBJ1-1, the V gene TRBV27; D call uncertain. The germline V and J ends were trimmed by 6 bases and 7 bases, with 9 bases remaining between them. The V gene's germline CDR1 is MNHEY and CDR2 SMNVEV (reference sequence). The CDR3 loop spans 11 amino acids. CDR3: CASRKIGEAFF. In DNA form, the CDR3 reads TGTGCCAGCAGAAAGATCGGTGAAGCTTTCTTT.

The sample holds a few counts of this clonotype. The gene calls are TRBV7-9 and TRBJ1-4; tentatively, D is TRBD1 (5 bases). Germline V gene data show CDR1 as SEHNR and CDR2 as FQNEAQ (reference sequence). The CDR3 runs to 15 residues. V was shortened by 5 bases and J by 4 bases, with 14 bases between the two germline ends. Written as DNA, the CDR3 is TGTGCCAGCAGCACCCGTGGGGCGGGTAATGAAAAACTGTTTTTT. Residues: CASSTRGAGNEKLFF. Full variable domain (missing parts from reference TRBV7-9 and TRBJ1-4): DTGVSQNPRHKITKRGQNVTFRCDPISEHNRLYWYRQTLGQGPEFLTYFQNEAQLEKSRLLSDRFSAERPKGSFSTLEIQRTEQGDSAMYLCASSTRGAGNEKLFFGSGTQLSVL.

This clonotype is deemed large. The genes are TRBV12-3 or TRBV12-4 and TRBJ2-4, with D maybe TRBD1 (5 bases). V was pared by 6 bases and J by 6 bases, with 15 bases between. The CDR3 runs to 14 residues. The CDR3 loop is CASSPTDKPNIQYF. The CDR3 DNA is TGTGCCAGCAGCCCGACAGACAAGCCAAACATTCAGTACTTC.

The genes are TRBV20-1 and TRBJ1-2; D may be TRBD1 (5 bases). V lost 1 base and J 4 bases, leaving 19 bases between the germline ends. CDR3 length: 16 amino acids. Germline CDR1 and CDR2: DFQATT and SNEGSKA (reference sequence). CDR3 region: CSARVPQDKGSYGYTF. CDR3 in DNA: TGCAGTGCTAGAGTGCCCCAGGACAAGGGATCCTATGGCTACACCTTC.

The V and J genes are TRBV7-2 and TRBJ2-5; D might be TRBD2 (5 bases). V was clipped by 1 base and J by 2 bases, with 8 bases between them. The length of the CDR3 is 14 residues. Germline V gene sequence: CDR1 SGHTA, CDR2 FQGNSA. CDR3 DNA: TGTGCCAGCAGCTTAGGAGGGTTGCAAGAGACCCAGTACTTC. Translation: CASSLGGLQETQYF. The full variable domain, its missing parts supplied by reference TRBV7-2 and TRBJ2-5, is GAGVSQSPSNKVTEKGKDVELRCDPISGHTALYWYRQSLGQGLEFLIYFQGNSAPDKSGLPSDRFSAERTGGSVSTLTIQRTQQEDSAVYLCASSLGGLQETQYFGPGTRLLVL.

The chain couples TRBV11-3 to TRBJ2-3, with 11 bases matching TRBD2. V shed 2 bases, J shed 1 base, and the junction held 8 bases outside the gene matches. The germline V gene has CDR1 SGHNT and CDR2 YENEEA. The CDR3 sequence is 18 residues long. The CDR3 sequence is CASSLIRDSGGGTDTQYF. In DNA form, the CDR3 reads TGTGCCAGCAGCTTAATACGAGATAGCGGGGGGGGCACAGATACGCAGTATTTT.

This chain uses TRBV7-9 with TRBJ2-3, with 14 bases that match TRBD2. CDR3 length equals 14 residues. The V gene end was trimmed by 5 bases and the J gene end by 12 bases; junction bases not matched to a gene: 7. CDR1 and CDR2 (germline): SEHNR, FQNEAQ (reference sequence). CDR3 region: CASSRRTSGGKQYF. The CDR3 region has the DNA TGTGCCAGCAGCCGGAGGACTAGCGGGGGGAAACAGTATTTT.

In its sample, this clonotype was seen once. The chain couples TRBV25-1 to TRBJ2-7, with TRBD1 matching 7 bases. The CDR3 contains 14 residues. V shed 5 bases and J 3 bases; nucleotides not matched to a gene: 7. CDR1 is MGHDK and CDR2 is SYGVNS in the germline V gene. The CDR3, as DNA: TGTGCCAGCAGTACAGGGGTTTTGGTCTACGAGCAGTACTTC. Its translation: CASSTGVLVYEQYF.

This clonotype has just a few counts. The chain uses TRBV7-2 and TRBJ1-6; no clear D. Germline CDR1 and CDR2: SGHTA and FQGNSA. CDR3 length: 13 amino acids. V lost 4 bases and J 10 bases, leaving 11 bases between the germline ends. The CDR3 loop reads CASSWGGYSPLHF. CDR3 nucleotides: TGTGCCAGCAGCTGGGGTGGGTACTCACCCCTCCACTTT. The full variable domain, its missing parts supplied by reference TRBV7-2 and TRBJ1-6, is GAGVSQSPSNKVTEKGKDVELRCDPISGHTALYWYRQSLGQGLEFLIYFQGNSAPDKSGLPSDRFSAERTGGSVSTLTIQRTQQEDSAVYLCASSWGGYSPLHFGNGTRLTVT.

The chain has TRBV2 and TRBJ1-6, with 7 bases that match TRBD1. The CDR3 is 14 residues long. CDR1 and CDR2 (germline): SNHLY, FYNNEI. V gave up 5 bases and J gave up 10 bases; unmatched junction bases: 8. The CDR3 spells CASSWDRVDSPLHF. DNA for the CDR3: TGTGCCAGCAGTTGGGACAGAGTCGACTCACCCCTCCACTTT. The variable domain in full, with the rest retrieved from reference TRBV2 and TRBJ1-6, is EPEVTQTPSHQVTQMGQEVILRCVPISNHLYFYWYRQILGQKVEFLVSFYNNEISEKSEIFDDQFSVERPDGSNFTLKIRSTKLEDSAMYFCASSWDRVDSPLHFGNGTRLTVT.

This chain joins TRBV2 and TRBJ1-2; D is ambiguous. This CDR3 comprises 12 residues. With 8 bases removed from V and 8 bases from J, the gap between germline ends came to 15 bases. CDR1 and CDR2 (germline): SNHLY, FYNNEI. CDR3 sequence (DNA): TGTGCCAGCTATACGGGGTGGATCGGCTACACCTTC. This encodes CASYTGWIGYTF.

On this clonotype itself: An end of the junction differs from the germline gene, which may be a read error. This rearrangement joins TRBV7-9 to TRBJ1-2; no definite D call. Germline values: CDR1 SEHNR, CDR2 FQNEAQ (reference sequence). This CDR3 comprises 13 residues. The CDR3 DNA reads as TGTGCCGGCAGCTCGCACAGCCATTGGGGCTACACCTTC. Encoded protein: CAGSSHSHWGYTF.

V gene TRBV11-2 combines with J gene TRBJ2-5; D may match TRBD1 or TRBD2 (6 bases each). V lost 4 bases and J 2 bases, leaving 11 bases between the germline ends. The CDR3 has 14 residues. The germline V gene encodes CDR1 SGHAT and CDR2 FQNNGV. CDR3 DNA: TGTGCCAGCAGCTCTACAGGGAGGCAAGAGACCCAGTACTTC. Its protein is CASSSTGRQETQYF. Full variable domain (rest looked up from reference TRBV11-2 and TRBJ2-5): EAGVAQSPRYKIIEKRQSVAFWCNPISGHATLYWYQQILGQGPKLLIQFQNNGVVDDSQLPKDRFSAERLKGVDSTLKIQPAKLEDSAVYLCASSSTGRQETQYFGPGTRLLVL.